The 2 T cell receptor beta chains below come from one sample, sequenced in a study of identical twins. MiXCR, run by TCRdb on the 5' RACE reads, gives a single entry per CDR3 protein. Of about 530,000 distinct CDR3 sequences listed, 20% to 25% are singletons. This same sample was also part of a study on yellow fever vaccine responses in identical twins.

Input material: CD4+ T cells sorted from blood. The receptors were sampled from a woman between 18 and 29 years old in good health.

Points on this clonotype: The junction does not match germline at one end; this may be a read error. The rearrangement uses TRBV10-3 and TRBJ2-7; weak D call: TRBD1 (5 bases). Germline-derived CDR1 and CDR2 are ENHRY and SYGVKD. This CDR3 spans 14 amino acids. As DNA, the CDR3 is TGTGCCTTCAGTGAGGTACAGGCCTCCTACGAGCAGTACTTC. Protein product: CAFSEVQASYEQYF.

The rearrangement links TRBV20-1 to TRBJ2-7; maybe TRBD2 (6 bases). Trimming shortened V by 6 bases and J by 2 bases, and 26 bases separated the two germline ends. The germline V gene encodes CDR1 DFQATT and CDR2 SNEGSKA (reference sequence). The CDR3 has 17 amino acids. CDR3 loop: CSATTGEGKGLAYEQYV. Written as DNA, the CDR3 is TGCAGTGCCACCACGGGAGAGGGAAAAGGGCTGGCCTACGAGCAGTACGTC.